This TCR beta chain emerged from a study of post-analysis software for immune sequencing data. Across the study: The courses of disease that were included comprised relapsing-remitting, secondary progressive and progressive-relapsing multiple sclerosis. General observations from the study: The study found TRBV5-6, TRBV5-1 and TRBV20-1 among four to six TRBV segments more frequent in patients than controls.

From germline, CDR1 is MNHEY and CDR2 SVGAGI. V lost 5 bases and J lost 7; bases outside the gene matches: 12. The CDR3 spans 16 residues. With respect to this clonotype: Antigen specificity is unknown.

TCR beta cDNA libraries included unique molecular identifiers. TCRdb passed the PCR reads through MiXCR, listing each CDR3 protein once. The sample lists fewer than 850,000 distinct CDR3 sequences; about 43% were seen once. This TCR was sampled from a girl between 10 and 17 years old with multiple sclerosis. Sequencing was done on a sample of blood. V gene TRBV6-5 combines with J gene TRBJ1-5; 9 nucleotides match TRBD1. The DNA of the CDR3 is TGTGCCAGCAGTACCCGTCGGGGACAGGGTGACCAGCCCCAGCATTTT. Protein: CASSTRRGQGDQPQHF.